This TCR beta chain derives from a study of liver allograft versus peripheral blood T cells (dated by TCRdb to the early 2020s). With respect to the entire study: The study compared the T cell receptor repertoires present in transplanted livers with the repertoires present in the peripheral blood of liver transplant recipients. The study at large found these results: T cell receptor repertoires inside liver allografts were reported to be different from the repertoires detected in peripheral blood.

Sequenced using an Illumina MiSeq. The raw public data were reprocessed by TCRdb itself: fastp quality trimming at Q25, MiXCR clonotype calling, in-frame beta chains only. Every entry covers one CDR3 protein and lists the most common genes and DNA from its rows. This sample holds about 6,500 distinct CDR3 sequences; 15% to 20% were observed only once. Approximately 58% of the sample is in the top ten clones. Notes on this clonotype: The specificity of this receptor is unknown. No clone much larger than this one lies a single base away; base qualities are absent.

According to the germline V gene (reference sequence), CDR1 reads MNHEY and CDR2 reads SMNVEV. Its CDR3 holds 13 amino acids, cysteine through phenylalanine. The DNA shown is the 39-base CDR3, in frame from base 1. V is reduced by 5 bases and J by 4 bases, leaving a spacing of 12 bases between them. The chain employs TRBV27 and TRBJ2-7, with the D gene call left open. The receptor's source is a human patient who had a liver transplant. Because of the transplant, the T cells may be the graft donor's rather than the patient's own. The CDR3 protein is CASSPSGLYEQYF. The DNA sequence follows: TGTGCCAGCAGTCCCTCAGGCCTTTACGAGCAGTACTTC.